This T cell receptor (beta chain) was retrieved from a study of shared clonotypes between healthy human individuals. Trimming cost V 2 bases and J 0 bases, with 17 bases left between them. The germline gives CDR1 LGHNA, CDR2 YSLEER. The CDR3 runs to 17 residues. The assay was immunoSEQ multiplex PCR, and TCRdb's table has in-frame clones only and misses some. The sample consists of under 1,100,000 clones, roughly 74% of them appearing once. Sequencing was performed on memory CD4+ T cells from PBMCs. Subset specified: CD45RA-negative fraction. The receptor was derived from a man between 18 and 29 years old in good health. Some clones in this sample may be carry-over from other donors' samples. The V and J genes are TRBV4-3 and TRBJ2-7; D tentatively reads TRBD1 or TRBD2 (5 bases each). The CDR3 region is CASSQSLVTGLSYEQYF. As DNA, the CDR3 is TGCGCCAGCAGCCAAAGTTTAGTAACAGGACTCTCCTACGAGCAGTACTTC.